This TCR beta chain was identified in a study of T-cell reconstitution after alpha-beta-depleted transplantation in children. TCRbeta library preparation incorporated unique molecular identifiers. TCRdb re-derived calls from the PCR reads in MiXCR, one entry per CDR3 protein. The sample records 190,000 or so distinct CDR3 sequences, 6.5% to 7.5% being singletons. In this sample, this clonotype turned up a few times. This CDR3 has 20 amino acids. CDR1 is MNHEY, CDR2 SVGEGT, per germline. Between the trimmed V and J ends, which lost 2 bases and 2 bases, there was a span of 22 bases. The sequencing used PBMCs from the stem cell graft donor, collected from the stem cell graft. The rearrangement links TRBV6-2 or TRBV6-3 to TRBJ2-6, with D perhaps TRBD2 (7 bases). The sequence came from a human donor who donated a stem cell graft to a child with Wiskott-Aldrich syndrome. The CDR3 loop reads CASSYPSRGGIRPGANVLTF. CDR3 bases: TGTGCCAGCAGTTACCCTTCTAGGGGGGGGATAAGACCTGGGGCCAACGTCCTGACTTTC.